Sequencing of this T cell receptor (beta chain) was carried out in a study of lymphopenia after photon versus proton radiotherapy (dated by TCRdb to about 2019). The study in broad terms: The immunological effects of photon versus proton radiation therapy were compared in patients with gastrointestinal tumors who developed high-grade lymphopenia. A cohort of under 25 patients with gastrointestinal tumors who received either photon or proton therapy and subsequently developed lymphopenia was included. The goal of the study was to characterize the differences between the two radiation modalities in how they affect the immune system.

Comments on this clone: There is no known antigen for this receptor. There are no base qualities to consult, and no much larger clone falls within one base.

From the cysteine up to the phenylalanine, the CDR3 has a length of 18 residues. CDR3 DNA only is kept here, 54 bases in frame from base 1. Per the germline V gene, LGHNA is the CDR1 and YNFKEQ is the CDR2. V is trimmed back by 1 base and J by 1 base, and the junction contains 4 bases that no gene match accounts for. General findings and caveats noted by the study authors: Among patients across the cohort who died, overall survival time showed an inverse correlation with a larger post-nadir drop in TCR diversity. Once the lymphocyte count had reached its nadir, the repertoires of photon-treated patients showed oligoclonal expansion, particularly of CD8+ Temra cells, and this expansion drove the decline in diversity. During treatment, patients who received photon therapy lost naive T cells and TCR diversity and gained effector/memory populations, whereas patients who received proton therapy remained relatively stable. The survival association was assessed only in patients who died, and the authors presented better survival with proton therapy as a possibility rather than a demonstrated result.

Library generation was performed with the immunoSEQ multiplex PCR assay. Deep sequencing of rearranged TCR beta loci, alongside multiparametric flow cytometry, was used to profile T cell repertoires. TCRdb stores this immuneACCESS table with in-frame sequences only. Part of the clones is absent; in the studies checked, under half of the shortfall reflects unresolved V genes, and no reason is known for the rest. The sample profile shows 37,000 or so clones; under 90% of them were found once. Approximately 2.9% of the sample goes to the ten largest clones. In this chain, TRBV4-2 is recombined with TRBJ2-7, with 16 junctional bases fitting TRBD2. This TCR was recovered from a man aged 50 to 60 with gastric cancer. Source: peripheral blood, taken from a patient treated with photon-based radiotherapy. The CDR3 protein is CASSQAGTSGRGSYEQYF. The sequenced DNA: TGTGCCAGCAGCCAAGCTGGGACTAGCGGGAGGGGGTCCTACGAGCAGTACTTC.